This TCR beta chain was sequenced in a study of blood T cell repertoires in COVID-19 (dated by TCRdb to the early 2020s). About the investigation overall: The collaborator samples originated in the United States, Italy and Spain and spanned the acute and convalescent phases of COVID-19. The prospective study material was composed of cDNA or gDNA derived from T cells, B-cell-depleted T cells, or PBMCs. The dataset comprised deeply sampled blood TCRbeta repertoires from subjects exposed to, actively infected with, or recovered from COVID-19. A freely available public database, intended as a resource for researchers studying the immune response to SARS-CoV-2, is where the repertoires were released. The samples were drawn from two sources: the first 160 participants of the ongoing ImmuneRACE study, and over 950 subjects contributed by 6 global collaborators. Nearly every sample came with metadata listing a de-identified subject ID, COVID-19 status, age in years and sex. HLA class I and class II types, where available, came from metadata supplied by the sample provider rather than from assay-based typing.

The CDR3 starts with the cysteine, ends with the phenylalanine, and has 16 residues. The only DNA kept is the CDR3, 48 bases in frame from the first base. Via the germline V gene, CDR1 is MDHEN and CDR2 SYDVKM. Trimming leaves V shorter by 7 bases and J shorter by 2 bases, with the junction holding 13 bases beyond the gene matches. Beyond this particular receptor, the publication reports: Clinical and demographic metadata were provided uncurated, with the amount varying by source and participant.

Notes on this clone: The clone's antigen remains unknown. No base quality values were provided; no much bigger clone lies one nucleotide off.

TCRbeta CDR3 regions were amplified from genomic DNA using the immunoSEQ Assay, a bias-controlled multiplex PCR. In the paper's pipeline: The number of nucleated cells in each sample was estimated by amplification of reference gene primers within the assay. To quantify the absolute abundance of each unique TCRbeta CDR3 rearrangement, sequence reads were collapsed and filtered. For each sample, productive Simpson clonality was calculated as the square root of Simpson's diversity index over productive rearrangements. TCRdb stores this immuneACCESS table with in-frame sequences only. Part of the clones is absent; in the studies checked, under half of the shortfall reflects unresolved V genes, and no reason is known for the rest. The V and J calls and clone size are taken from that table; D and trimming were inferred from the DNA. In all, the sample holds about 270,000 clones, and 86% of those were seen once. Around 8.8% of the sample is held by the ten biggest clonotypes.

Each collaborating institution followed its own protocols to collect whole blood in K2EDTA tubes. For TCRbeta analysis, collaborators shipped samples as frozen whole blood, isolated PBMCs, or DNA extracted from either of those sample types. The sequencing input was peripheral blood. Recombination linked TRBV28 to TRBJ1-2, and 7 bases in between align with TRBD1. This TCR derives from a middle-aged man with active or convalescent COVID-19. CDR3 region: CASTLGGLGGNYGYTF. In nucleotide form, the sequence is TGTGCCAGCACCTTAGGGGGCCTTGGGGGGAACTATGGCTACACCTTC.